This entry lists 20 T cell receptor beta chains sequenced from one sample in a study of shared clonotypes between healthy human individuals. Using immunoSEQ multiplex PCR, the repertoire was profiled, and TCRdb retains in-frame clones only, with some absent. The sample consists of about 2.2 million clones, roughly 95% of them appearing once. CD8 cells classed as naive were CD45RO-negative and positively selected for CCR7, excluding terminally differentiated effector memory CD45RA+ cells. The sample was naive CD8+ T cells from PBMCs. These receptors were obtained from a young man in good health. Some clones in this sample may be carry-over from other donors' samples.

Points on this clone: Additional DNA sequences in this sample encode the identical CDR3. The chain links TRBV6-1 to TRBJ2-7; 9 bases are a match to TRBD2. Trimming removed 2 bases from V and 4 bases from J; junction bases left unmatched: 6. The CDR3 contains 15 residues. CDR1 and CDR2 from the germline V gene are MNHNS and SASEGT. The CDR3 protein is CASSELGTSSYEQYF. Written as DNA, the CDR3 is TGTGCCAGCAGTGAACTCGGGACTAGCTCTTACGAGCAGTACTTC.

This chain's CDR3 is CASSPGGQGTEAFF. The CDR3, as DNA: TGTGCCAGCAGCCCAGGGGGACAGGGGACTGAAGCTTTCTTT. The chain carries TRBV11-2 and TRBJ1-1; 10 bases map to TRBD1. This CDR3 comprises 14 residues. J gave up 5 bases and V 5 bases, and 5 bases lay outside the gene matches. Germline CDR1 SGHAT, CDR2 FQNNGV.

A remark on this clone: Other DNA sequences within the sample encode an identical CDR3. The V and J genes are TRBV27 and TRBJ1-1, with D possibly being TRBD1 (5 bases). The CDR3 has 14 amino acids. CDR1 is MNHEY, CDR2 SMNVEV, per germline (reference sequence). The germline V and J ends were trimmed by 2 bases and 1 base, with 8 bases remaining between them. CDR3 residues: CASSLVGGNTEAFF. The CDR3 nucleotides are TGTGCCAGCAGTTTAGTGGGGGGGAACACTGAAGCTTTCTTT.

This rearrangement joins TRBV7-9 to TRBJ2-7, with a tentative D call TRBD2 (5 bases). This CDR3 spans 11 amino acids. Trimming removed 5 bases from V and 6 bases from J, with 8 bases in between. CDR1 and CDR2 from the germline V gene are SEHNR and FQNEAQ (reference sequence). The CDR3 spells CASSGGLEQYF. The CDR3, as DNA: TGTGCCAGCAGCGGCGGGCTCGAGCAGTACTTC.

The chain employs TRBV6-1 and TRBJ2-1, with D uncertain. The germline CDR1 and CDR2 sequences are MNHNS and SASEGT. V lost 2 bases to trimming and J lost 6 bases, with 14 bases between them. CDR3 length: 15 amino acids. The CDR3 loop reads CASSEWNPNVNEQFF. The CDR3 DNA sequence: TGTGCCAGCAGTGAATGGAACCCGAACGTCAATGAGCAGTTCTTC.

The J gene is TRBJ2-1, the V gene TRBV11-2, with D perhaps matching TRBD1 or TRBD2 (5 bases each). The V and J ends lost 1 base and 9 bases respectively, with 16 bases between them. Germline loops: CDR1 SGHAT, CDR2 FQNNGV. This CDR3 contains 15 residues. The chain's CDR3 is CASSLGPIIGGEQFF. Written as DNA, the CDR3 is TGTGCCAGCAGCTTAGGACCGATCATTGGGGGTGAGCAGTTCTTC.

V gene TRBV7-9 combines with J gene TRBJ1-4; D may be TRBD1 (5 bases). This CDR3 is 15 amino acids long. Trimming cost V 7 bases and J 6 bases, with 18 bases left between them. CDR1 and CDR2 from the germline V gene are SEHNR and FQNEAQ (reference sequence). The DNA of the CDR3 is TGTGCCAGCACCCGGCGGGGGGATATCGATGAAAAACTGTTTTTT. Protein: CASTRRGDIDEKLFF.

CDR3 region: CASSLGNFYEQYF. The CDR3 coding sequence is TGTGCCAGCAGCTTGGGGAATTTTTACGAGCAGTACTTC. This chain connects TRBV7-9 to TRBJ2-7; D unclear. Germline V gene lookup returns CDR1 SEHNR and CDR2 FQNEAQ (reference sequence). The CDR3 loop spans 13 amino acids. Trimming cost V 3 bases and J 4 bases, with 10 bases left between them. The entire variable domain, with the rest obtained from reference TRBV7-9 and TRBJ2-7, is as follows: DTGVSQNPRHKITKRGQNVTFRCDPISEHNRLYWYRQTLGQGPEFLTYFQNEAQLEKSRLLSDRFSAERPKGSFSTLEIQRTEQGDSAMYLCASSLGNFYEQYFGPGTRLTVT.

With respect to this clone: Different DNA sequences within this sample yield the same CDR3. The V call is TRBV27, the J call TRBJ1-2; D remains unclear. Germline values: CDR1 MNHEY, CDR2 SMNVEV (reference sequence). Trimming pared 3 bases from V and 4 bases from J, leaving 9 bases between. This CDR3 comprises 13 residues. The CDR3 spells CASSLSGVYGYTF. Written as DNA, the CDR3 is TGTGCCAGCAGTTTGTCTGGGGTCTATGGCTACACCTTC.

This clone is a singleton in its sample. The chain carries TRBV27 and TRBJ2-1, with 8 bases that match TRBD2. This CDR3 spans 15 amino acids. V dropped 3 bases and J dropped 4; count of bases not matched to a gene: 5. Germline V gene lookup returns CDR1 MNHEY and CDR2 SMNVEV (reference sequence). The CDR3 DNA is TGTGCCAGCAGTTTCGTTAGCGGGATATACAATGAGCAGTTCTTC. Translation: CASSFVSGIYNEQFF.

Concerning this clone itself: An end of the junction does not agree with germline; a read error may underlie this. The gene calls are TRBV12-5 and TRBJ2-5, with D perhaps TRBD1 or TRBD2 (5 bases each). The CDR3 length is 11 residues. In germline, CDR1 is LGHNT, CDR2 FRNRAP. The chain's CDR3 is CASGSPGPTHF. As DNA, the CDR3 is TGTGCTAGTGGTTCCCCGGGACCGACACACTTC.

The V gene is TRBV7-3, the J gene TRBJ2-1, with 13 bases identical to TRBD2. The CDR3 is 19 amino acids. Germline CDR1 and CDR2: SGHTA and FQGTGA. The J segment lost 3 bases and the V segment lost 4 bases, leaving 12 bases of the junction unmatched. CDR3 in amino acids: CASSWTGTSGTSFYNEQFF. The CDR3 DNA sequence: TGTGCCAGCAGCTGGACCGGGACTAGCGGGACAAGTTTCTACAATGAGCAGTTCTTC. The full variable domain, completed using reference TRBV7-3 and TRBJ2-1, is GAGVSQTPSNKVTEKGKYVELRCDPISGHTALYWYRQSLGQGPEFLIYFQGTGAADDSGLPNDRFFAVRPEGSVSTLKIQRTERGDSAVYLCASSWTGTSGTSFYNEQFFGPGTRLTVL.

The chain links TRBV11-2 to TRBJ2-5, with a tentative D call TRBD1 (5 bases). The V and J ends lost 5 bases and 0 bases respectively, with 7 bases between them. Germline V gene data show CDR1 as SGHAT and CDR2 as FQNNGV. CDR3 length equals 13 residues. CDR3 residues: CASSNRNQETQYF. CDR3 DNA sequence: TGTGCCAGCAGCAACAGGAACCAAGAGACCCAGTACTTC. The full variable domain, in which reference TRBV11-2 and TRBJ2-5 provide the parts outside the CDR3, is EAGVAQSPRYKIIEKRQSVAFWCNPISGHATLYWYQQILGQGPKLLIQFQNNGVVDDSQLPKDRFSAERLKGVDSTLKIQPAKLEDSAVYLCASSNRNQETQYFGPGTRLLVL.

The chain combines TRBV9 with TRBJ1-2; the match to TRBD1 covers 7 bases. Unmatched junction bases numbered 7, after V lost 7 bases and J lost 1 base. Per germline, CDR1 SGDLS and CDR2 YYNGEE. The length of the CDR3 is 14 residues. CDR3 sequence (DNA): TGTGCCAGCCTTGGACAGGCTAGTAACTATGGCTACACCTTC. This codes for CASLGQASNYGYTF.

In regard to this clone: At the DNA level, this CDR3 is encoded by other sequences in the same sample as well. This rearrangement joins TRBV7-3 to TRBJ2-2; D remains ambiguous. Deletions cut 4 bases from V and 0 bases from J, with 9 bases between. Germline V CDR1 and CDR2: SGHTA, FQGTGA. This CDR3 region has 15 residues. CDR3 amino acids: CASSYRGANTGELFF. The CDR3 DNA reads as TGTGCCAGCAGCTACCGAGGAGCGAACACCGGGGAGCTGTTTTTT.

The chain recombines TRBV7-6 with TRBJ1-1; unclear D gene. Germline-derived CDR1 and CDR2 are SGHVS and FNYEAQ. V was pared by 6 bases and J by 4 bases, with 12 bases between. CDR3 length: 13 residues. The CDR3 coding sequence is TGTGCCAGCAGGAGGGATCGGAGCACTGAAGCTTTCTTT. Its protein is CASRRDRSTEAFF. The full variable domain, completed using reference TRBV7-6 and TRBJ1-1, is GAGVSQSPRYKVTKRGQDVALRCDPISGHVSLYWYRQALGQGPEFLTYFNYEAQQDKSGLPNDRFSAERPEGSISTLTIQRTEQRDSAMYRCASRRDRSTEAFFGQGTRLTVV.

The chain couples TRBV10-1 to TRBJ2-3, with 7 bases lining up with TRBD1. The CDR3 has 18 amino acids. CDR1 WNHNN and CDR2 SYGVQD come from the germline V gene (reference sequence). V shed 6 bases, J shed 4 bases, and the junction held 19 bases outside the gene matches. The CDR3 region is CASRKARLPGQWADTQYF. In DNA form, the CDR3 reads TGCGCCAGCAGGAAAGCCCGCCTGCCGGGACAGTGGGCAGATACGCAGTATTTT.

In DNA form, the CDR3 reads TGTGCCAGCAGTATTGGACAGCCGCAGGGAAATGAGCAGTTCTTC. Protein: CASSIGQPQGNEQFF. The V gene is TRBV6-1, the J gene TRBJ2-1, with D perhaps matching TRBD1 (6 bases). Trimming pared 5 bases from V and 7 bases from J, leaving 18 bases between. The CDR3 extends over 15 amino acids. CDR1 and CDR2 (germline): MNHNS, SASEGT.

The chain couples TRBV4-2 to TRBJ2-3; D is undetermined. The CDR3 has 16 amino acids. CDR1 is LGHNA and CDR2 is YNFKEQ in the germline V gene. V was cut by 1 base and J by 0 bases, with 11 bases left in between. CDR3 in amino acids: CASSQVLGSSTDTQYF. Written as DNA, the CDR3 is TGTGCCAGCAGCCAAGTCCTGGGCAGCAGCACAGATACGCAGTATTTT.

V usage is TRBV19 and J usage is TRBJ1-4, with D maybe TRBD1 (6 bases). Germline V gene sequence: CDR1 LNHDA, CDR2 SQIVND (reference sequence). V gave up 5 bases and J gave up 10 bases, with 26 bases separating them. The length of the CDR3 is 17 residues. The CDR3 bases are TGTGCCAGTAGTGGGCGACAGGACACCGGGGTAAGGGGAAAACTGTTTTTT. As protein: CASSGRQDTGVRGKLFF.